A single T cell receptor beta chain is shown here with its context. Its specific antigen is unknown. The junction departs from germline at one end; a sequencing error may be responsible. Library prep was done by 5' RACE. The sequencing machine was an Illumina HiSeq 2500. The second PCR ran for about 6 to 11 cycles and used a J-beta primer mix along with a sample-barcoded 5' primer. A template-switch 5' adaptor carrying 12 random nucleotides introduced a unique molecular identifier onto each TCR beta cDNA molecule. Each sample yielded at least 2.5 million CDR3-containing paired-end reads. First-strand cDNA synthesis was performed from all RNA using the Mint cDNA synthesis kit, with priming by a TRBC-specific oligonucleotide. Following uracil-DNA glycosylase treatment, all cDNA underwent a first 18-cycle PCR with the universal primers M1SS and BC2_uni_R. For the original study's pipeline: For normalization, 1 million high-quality reads, each with a distinct molecular identifier, were randomly selected from each sample. Instead of being binned into consensus sequences, reads with shared molecular identifiers were discarded. MiTCR, run with a Q25 quality threshold and the strictest error-elimination algorithm, handled CDR3 identification, clonotype clustering and error correction. A nonparametric unseen species model with Euler transformation was used to estimate a lower bound on total TCR beta diversity. TCRdb redid the processing of the public reads, applying fastp at Q25 and MiXCR, and retained in-frame beta chains. Each entry is one CDR3 protein sequence, shown with its most common DNA and genes. It is TCRdb's table, rather than the study itself, that gives the V and J calls and clone size. The sample includes about 640,000 distinct CDR3 sequences, with approximately 50% observed a single time. 30% to 40% of the sample lies in the top ten.

These data are taken from a study of blood T cells in healthy people across ages (dated by TCRdb to between 2014 and 2017). As for the study more broadly: In model experiments, template switching captured about one uniquely barcoded TCR beta cDNA molecule for every two T cells. To avoid experimental bias, donors of different ages were distributed randomly across sequencing lanes. Two additional independent replicas of 1 million unique cDNA reads from the same blood draw were analyzed for two donors (one aged 18 to 30 and one aged 80 or older). Age-related changes in TCR beta repertoire diversity were measured in the study by deep sequencing normalized with unique cDNA molecular identifiers. Donors were grouped into four age groups: young (average approximately 16 years), middle-aged (around 39), aged (over 55) and long-lived (approximately 81). On the study overall, not on this receptor specifically: As age increased, observed TCR beta diversity per million T cells dropped in a roughly linear way, and a significant reduction was already evident by age roughly 40. Estimates of total diversity from one million sequenced T cells were regarded as lower bounds and underestimates. Compared with the aged group, more naive CD4+ T cells, fewer expanded clones and increased TCR diversity were shown by the long-lived group, suggesting age selection. Because the CMV infection status of the donors was unknown, age-related changes in expanded clonotypes may potentially have been confounded. The percentage of naive T cells measured by flow cytometry correlated strongly with observed TCR beta diversity. Bulk unsorted PBMC profiling prevented conclusive comparison of naive and antigen-experienced compartments.

Systemically healthy Caucasian individuals from Russia, 35 to 50 in total and aged roughly 6 to 100 years, were included as donors. Each donor gave ten milliliters of peripheral blood, collected into EDTA-treated Vacutainer tubes. Ficoll-Paque density-gradient centrifugation was used to isolate PBMCs, with at least 6.5 million per sample. Trizol reagent was used to extract total RNA from PBMCs, with at least 6 micrograms per sample. Naive CD45RAhigh/CD27high T cell percentages were measured by flow cytometry on a PBMC aliquot from every donor. The TCR originated in a man aged 55-75 years in good health. Sequencing was performed on blood.

The sequence in DNA is TGCAGTGCCATCGCCGGTACTGAAACTTTCTTT. Translated, it reads CSAIAGTETFF. The chain links TRBV20-1 with TRBJ1-1, with the D gene not clear enough to name. The CDR3 runs 11 residues from the cysteine to the phenylalanine. Solely the CDR3 DNA is kept, with 33 bases framed from the first base. The germline V gene (reference sequence) gives CDR1 as DFQATT and CDR2 as SNEGSKA.